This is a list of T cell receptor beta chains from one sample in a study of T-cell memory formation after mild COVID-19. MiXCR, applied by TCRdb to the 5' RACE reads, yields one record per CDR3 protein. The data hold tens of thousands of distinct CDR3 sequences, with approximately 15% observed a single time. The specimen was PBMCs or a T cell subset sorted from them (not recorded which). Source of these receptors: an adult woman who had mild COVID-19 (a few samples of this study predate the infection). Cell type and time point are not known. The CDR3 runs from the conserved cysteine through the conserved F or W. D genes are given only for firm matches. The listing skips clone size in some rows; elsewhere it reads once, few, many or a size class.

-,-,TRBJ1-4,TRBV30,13,TGTGCCTGGAGTCGTACAGGAGGGGATAAACTGTTTTTT,CAWSRTGGDKLFF
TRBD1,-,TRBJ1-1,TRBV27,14,TGTGCCAGCAGTTCCCTCCAGGGGGCCGCTGAAGCTTTCTTT,CASSSLQGAAEAFF
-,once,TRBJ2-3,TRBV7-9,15,TGTGCCAGCAGCTTTTTAACTAGCTCTCCAGATACGCAGTTTTTT,CASSFLTSSPDTQFF
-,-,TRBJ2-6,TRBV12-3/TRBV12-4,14,TGTGCCAGCAGTTTTGGCGGGGGGGCCAACGTCCTGACTTTC,CASSFGGGANVLTF
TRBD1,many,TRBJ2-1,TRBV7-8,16,TGTGCCAGCAGCCCGAGACAGGGGAGCTCCTACAATGAGCAGTTCTTC,CASSPRQGSSYNEQFF
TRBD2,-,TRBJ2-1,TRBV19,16,TGTGCCAGTAGTATCGCGGCTAGCGGATCCTACAATGAGCAGTTCTTC,CASSIAASGSYNEQFF
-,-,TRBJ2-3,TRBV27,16,TGTGCCAGCAGCCCAATCACAGTGGCCGGCACAGATACGCAGTATTTT,CASSPITVAGTDTQYF
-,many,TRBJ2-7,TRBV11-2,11,TGTGCCAGCAGCTTATGGGGCGAGCAGTACTTC,CASSLWGEQYF
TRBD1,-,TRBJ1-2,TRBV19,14,TGTGCCAGTAGTGGCCCGGGACAGCTCTATGGCTACACCTTC,CASSGPGQLYGYTF
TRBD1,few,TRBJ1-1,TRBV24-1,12,TGTGCCACACTGACAGGGGAGACTGAAGCTTTCTTT,CATLTGETEAFF
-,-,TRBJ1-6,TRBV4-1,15,TGCGCCAGCAGCCAAGCGCCAGGGAGTAATTCACCCCTCCACTTT,CASSQAPGSNSPLHF
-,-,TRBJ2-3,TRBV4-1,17,TGCGCCAGCAGCCAAGTCTTCCCTGCGGGTAGCACAGATACGCAGTATTTT,CASSQVFPAGSTDTQYF
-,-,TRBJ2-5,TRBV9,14,TGTGCCAGCAGCGTAGGGGAGCGGCGTGAGACCCAGTACTTC,CASSVGERRETQYF
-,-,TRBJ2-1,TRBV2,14,TGTGCCAGCAGGTCTGGGGAATCCTACAATGAGCAGTTCTTC,CASRSGESYNEQFF
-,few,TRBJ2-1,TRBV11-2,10,TGTGCCAGCAGCTTTGGTGAGCAGTTCTTC,CASSFGEQFF
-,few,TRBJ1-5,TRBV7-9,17,TGTGCCAGCAGCTTCGGGCAAGGGGGTACTAGCAATCAGCCCCAGCATTTT,CASSFGQGGTSNQPQHF
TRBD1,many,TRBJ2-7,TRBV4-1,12,TGCGCCAGCAGCCAAGTTGGGGGACAGGGCCTCTTC,CASSQVGGQGLF
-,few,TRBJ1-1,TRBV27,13,TGTGCCAGCAGTTTATCGTTCGGAGGGGTTGCTTTCTTT,CASSLSFGGVAFF
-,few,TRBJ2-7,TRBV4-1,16,TGCGCCAGCAGCCAAGAGGGAGGGACACCCTACTTGGAGCAGTACTTC,CASSQEGGTPYLEQYF
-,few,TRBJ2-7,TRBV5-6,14,TGTGCCAGCAGCGTCAACGGGAAAGTCTACGAGCAGTACTTC,CASSVNGKVYEQYF
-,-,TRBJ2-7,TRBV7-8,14,TGTGCCAGCAGACCAGAGGGGGGTCCGAGCGAGCAGTACTTC,CASRPEGGPSEQYF
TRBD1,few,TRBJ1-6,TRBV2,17,TGTGCCAGCAGTGAAGGGGACAGGTGGGCTTACGATTCACCCCTCCACTTT,CASSEGDRWAYDSPLHF
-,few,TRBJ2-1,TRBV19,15,TGTGCCAGTAGTATCTATCTTAGCTCCTACAATGAGCAGTTCTTC,CASSIYLSSYNEQFF
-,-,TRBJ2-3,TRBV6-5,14,TGTGCCAGCAGTTATGGGGGCAGCGGAGATACGCAGTATTTT,CASSYGGSGDTQYF
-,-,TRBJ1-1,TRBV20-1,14,TGCAGTGCCAAGTGGGGGGGCAGGGACACTGAAGCTTTCTTT,CSAKWGGRDTEAFF
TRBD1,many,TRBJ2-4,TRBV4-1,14,TGCGCCAGCAGGAACGGACAGGGCGAAAACATTCAGTACTTC,CASRNGQGENIQYF
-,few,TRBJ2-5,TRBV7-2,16,TGTGCCAGCAGCCCATGGGGGACTTCCTACCAAGAGACCCAGTACTTC,CASSPWGTSYQETQYF
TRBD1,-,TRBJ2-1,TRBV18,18,TGTGCCAGCTCACCTGCCGGGACAGGGTTTACAGGCCCCAATGAGCAGTTCTTC,CASSPAGTGFTGPNEQFF
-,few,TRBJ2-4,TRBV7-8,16,TGTGCCAGCAGTCCAGAAGAGGGGTTGACCAAAAACATTCAGTACTTC,CASSPEEGLTKNIQYF
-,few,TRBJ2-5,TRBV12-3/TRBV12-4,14,TGTGCCAGCGGAACTTCAAAGGTACAAGAGACCCAGTACTTC,CASGTSKVQETQYF
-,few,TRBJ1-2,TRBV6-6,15,TGTGCCAGCAGCTACGGGGGTAACTCAGGGGACGGCTACACCTTC,CASSYGGNSGDGYTF
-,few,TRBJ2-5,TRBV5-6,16,TGTGCCAGCAGCTTGCCAGGGCGACCTAGGCAGGAGACCCAGTACTTC,CASSLPGRPRQETQYF
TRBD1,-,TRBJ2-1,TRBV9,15,TGTGCCAGCAGCCCTCCCGGGACAGGGTATAATGAGCAGTTCTTC,CASSPPGTGYNEQFF
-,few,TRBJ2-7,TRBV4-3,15,TGCGCCAGCAGCCAAGGCACAGGGAGGGTAGACGAGCAGTACTTC,CASSQGTGRVDEQYF
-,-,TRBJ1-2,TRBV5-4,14,TGTGCCAGCAGCCTACCTTCTGCTAACTATGGCTACACCTTC,CASSLPSANYGYTF
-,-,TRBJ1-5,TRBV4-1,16,TGCGCCAGCAGCCAAGATCCCTCCCTTAGGAATCAGCCCCAGCATTTT,CASSQDPSLRNQPQHF
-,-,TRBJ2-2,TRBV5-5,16,TGTGCCAGCAGCTGTCCGGCAGGGGTCTGCACCGGGGAGCTGTTTTTT,CASSCPAGVCTGELFF
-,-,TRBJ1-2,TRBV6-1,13,TGTGCCAGCAGTACGCTGACAGGCTATGGCTACACCTTC,CASSTLTGYGYTF
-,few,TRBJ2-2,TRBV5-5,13,TGTGCCAGCAGCCGGACTGTGGCCGGGGAGCTGTTTTTT,CASSRTVAGELFF
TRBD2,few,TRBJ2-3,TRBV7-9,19,TGTGCCAGCAGCTCCTTAGTCGATAGCGGGGGAAGGGCCACAGATACGCAGTATTTT,CASSSLVDSGGRATDTQYF
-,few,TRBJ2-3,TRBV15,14,TGTGCCACCAGCCCCGGGATAGGGATAGATACGCAGTATTTT,CATSPGIGIDTQYF
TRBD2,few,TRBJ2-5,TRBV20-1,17,TGCAGTGCTAGAGATATCTTGGGACTAGCGGGGAAAGAGACCCAGTACTTC,CSARDILGLAGKETQYF
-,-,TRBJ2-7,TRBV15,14,TGTGCCACCAGCAGTGGCGGGACTCTCTACGAGCAGTACTTC,CATSSGGTLYEQYF
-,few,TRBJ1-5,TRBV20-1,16,TGCAGTGCTAGAGTTACCGGGGGCGCCGGCAATCAGCCCCAGCATTTT,CSARVTGGAGNQPQHF
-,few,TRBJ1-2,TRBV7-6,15,TGTGCCAGCAGCCCGGCAGGAGGTCCTAACTATGGCTACACCTTC,CASSPAGGPNYGYTF
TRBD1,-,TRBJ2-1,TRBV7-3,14,TGTGCCAGCAGCTTAGTGGGACAGGCAAATGAGCAGTTCTTC,CASSLVGQANEQFF
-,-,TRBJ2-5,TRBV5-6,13,TGTGCCAGCCACCGGGGAGCGGGAGAGACCCAGTACTTC,CASHRGAGETQYF
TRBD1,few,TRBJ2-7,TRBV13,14,TGTGCCAGCAGCTTGGGACAGGGGATTCCCGAGCAGTACTTC,CASSLGQGIPEQYF
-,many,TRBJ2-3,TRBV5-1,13,TGCGCCAGCAGCTTGGCAGGGGCAGATACGCAGTATTTT,CASSLAGADTQYF
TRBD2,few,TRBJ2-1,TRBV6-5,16,TGTGCCAGCAGCCCGGGACTAGTCCCCCCCTACAATGAGCAGTTCTTC,CASSPGLVPPYNEQFF
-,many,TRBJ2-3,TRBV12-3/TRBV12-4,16,TGTGCCAGCAGTTTATCCCGTCAGTTTCCCACAGATACGCAGTATTTT,CASSLSRQFPTDTQYF